This T cell receptor beta chain came from a study of blood T cell repertoires in COVID-19. Study summary: From T cells, B-cell-depleted T cells, or PBMCs came the material, which was cDNA or gDNA.

In the original workflow: Estimation of nucleated cell counts relied on the amplification of reference gene primers. Libraries were prepared by immunoSEQ multiplex PCR; TCRdb keeps only in-frame clonotypes and omits some of them. The V and J calls and clone size are taken from that table; D and trimming were inferred from the DNA. In the table there are 200,000 to 250,000 clones, approximately 82% of which are singletons. This clone was counted a single time. The receptor was derived from a woman at least 80 years old with acute or convalescent COVID-19. Sequenced input: peripheral blood.

The DNA of the CDR3 is TGTGCCAGCAGCTTAGGGGGGAACACTGAAGCTTTCTTT. Its protein product is CASSLGGNTEAFF. The rearrangement links TRBV5-5 to TRBJ1-1, with D perhaps TRBD1 (6 bases). The V gene lost 2 bases and the J gene lost 1 base, with 6 bases spanning the gap. The CDR3 totals 13 residues. Germline lookup yields CDR1 SGHKS and CDR2 YYEKEE (reference sequence). The whole variable domain, filled in from reference TRBV5-5 and TRBJ1-1, reads DAGVTQSPTHLIKTRGQQVTLRCSPISGHKSVSWYQQVLGQGPQFIFQYYEKEERGRGNFPDRFSARQFPNYSSELNVNALLLGDSALYLCASSLGGNTEAFFGQGTRLTVV.